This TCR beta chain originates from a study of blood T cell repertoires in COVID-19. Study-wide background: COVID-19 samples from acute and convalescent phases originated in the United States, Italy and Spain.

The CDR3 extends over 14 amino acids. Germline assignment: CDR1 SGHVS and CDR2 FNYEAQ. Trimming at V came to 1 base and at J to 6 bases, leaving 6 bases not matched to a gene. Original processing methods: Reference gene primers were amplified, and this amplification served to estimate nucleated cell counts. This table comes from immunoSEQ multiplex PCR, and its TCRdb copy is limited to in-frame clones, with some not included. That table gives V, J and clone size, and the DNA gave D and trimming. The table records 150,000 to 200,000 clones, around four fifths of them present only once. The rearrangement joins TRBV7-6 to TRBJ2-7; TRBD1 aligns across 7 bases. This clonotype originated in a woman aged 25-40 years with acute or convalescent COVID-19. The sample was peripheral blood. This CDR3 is CASSLGPGTVEQYF. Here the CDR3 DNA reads TGTGCCAGCAGCTTAGGACCCGGGACAGTCGAGCAGTACTTC.